One sample yielded the 25 T cell receptor beta chains listed below, sequenced in a study of blood T cell repertoires in COVID-19. TCRdb's copy holds only in-frame clones and misses some; the assay was immunoSEQ multiplex PCR. The table has about 160,000 clones, around four fifths seen once; the top ten hold roughly 20%. Sequencing was done on a sample of peripheral blood. The receptors were sampled from a woman of 80 years or more with acute or convalescent COVID-19.

The chain combines TRBV13 with TRBJ1-2; the match to TRBD1 covers 9 bases. CDR1 and CDR2 (germline): PRHDT, FYEKMQ (reference sequence). V lost 5 bases and J lost 2; bases outside the gene matches: 12. The CDR3 is 17 amino acids. CDR3 sequence reads: CASSDSPNTGGNYGYTF. As DNA, the CDR3 is TGTGCCAGCAGCGACTCCCCGAATACAGGGGGCAACTATGGCTACACCTTC.

V usage is TRBV2 and J usage is TRBJ2-1; TRBD2 matches 13 bases. V shed 6 bases, J shed 9 bases, and the junction held 8 bases outside the gene matches. CDR1 is SNHLY, CDR2 FYNNEI, per germline. The CDR3 spans 15 residues. The CDR3 protein is CASSPGLAGDLEQFF. The CDR3 nucleotides read TGTGCCAGCAGCCCAGGACTAGCGGGAGATCTTGAGCAGTTCTTC.

The rearrangement links TRBV6-4 to TRBJ1-2; D not certain. Germline CDR1 reads MRHNA; CDR2 reads SNTAGT. CDR3 size: 13 residues. Trimming took 4 bases from V and 5 from J, leaving 11 bases between them. The CDR3 DNA reads as TGTGCCAGCAGTGTTAACTTCGGTTATGGCTACACCTTC. It specifies CASSVNFGYGYTF.

To note about this clone: This specimen includes other DNA sequences encoding the same CDR3. The chain recombines TRBV5-4 with TRBJ2-6, with 7 bases aligning to TRBD1. This CDR3 is 15 amino acids long. Germline V gives CDR1 SGHNT, CDR2 YYREEE (reference sequence). With V trimmed by 2 bases and J by 2 bases, 1 base remained unmatched. CDR3 sequence (DNA): TGTGCCAGCAGCTTAGGGGGCGCTGGGGCCAACGTCCTGACTTTC. Protein sequence: CASSLGGAGANVLTF.

The rearrangement joins TRBV10-3 to TRBJ1-2; the match to TRBD1 covers 9 bases. CDR1 is ENHRY, CDR2 SYGVKD, per germline. With 8 bases clipped from V and 0 bases from J, the junction kept 1 base outside the gene matches. CDR3 size: 13 residues. This CDR3 is CAIGQGSNYGYTF. The CDR3 DNA reads TGTGCCATCGGACAGGGGTCTAACTATGGCTACACCTTC.

The J gene is TRBJ1-6, the V gene TRBV19; TRBD1 agrees at 10 bases. J was trimmed by 9 bases and V by 9 bases; bases with no gene match: 11. The CDR3 has 15 residues. Germline-derived CDR1 and CDR2 are LNHDA and SQIVND (reference sequence). CDR3 nucleotide sequence: TGTGCCAGCCAAGCTCAGACAGGGGGCGGTTCACCCCTCCACTTT. Amino acids: CASQAQTGGGSPLHF.

This clone was found a few times. The gene calls are TRBV18 and TRBJ2-2; 8 bases align to TRBD2. CDR1 is KGHSH, CDR2 LQKENI, per germline. V lost 1 base and J lost 4; bases outside the gene matches: 5. The CDR3 is 16 amino acids. As DNA, the CDR3 is TGTGCCAGCTCACCACTCGCTAGCGGGTCCACCGGGGAGCTGTTTTTT. Translating it yields CASSPLASGSTGELFF.

The chain employs TRBV5-5 and TRBJ2-5; TRBD2 agrees at 10 bases. V was clipped by 4 bases and J by 6 bases; unmatched bases: 15. CDR1 is SGHKS, CDR2 YYEKEE, per germline (reference sequence). The CDR3 sequence is 17 residues long. Here the CDR3 reads CASSPEWASGRGKTQYF. In nucleotides, the CDR3 is TGTGCCAGCAGCCCCGAATGGGCTAGCGGGAGAGGAAAGACCCAGTACTTC.

For this clone: Its ends do not fully match the called genes, so a read error is possible. This sequence joins TRBV29-1 and TRBJ1-2; D uncertain. The CDR3 extends over 11 amino acids. The germline CDR1 and CDR2 sequences are SQVTM and ANQGSEA. The CDR3 coding sequence is TGCAGTGCTATGGGAGGGTATGGCCACACCTTC. Translated, it gives CSAMGGYGHTF.

J is TRBJ2-3 and V is TRBV4-2; 7 bases line up with TRBD2. The CDR3 contains 15 residues. V shed 7 bases and J 0 bases; nucleotides not matched to a gene: 7. CDR1 is LGHNA, CDR2 YNFKEQ, per germline. CDR3 residues: CASNLGGTSTDTQYF. For the CDR3, the DNA is TGTGCCAGCAACTTGGGGGGGACTAGCACAGATACGCAGTATTTT.

This clone was seen a few times. This chain connects TRBV30 to TRBJ1-2; TRBD1 is a possible D gene (5 bases). V was shortened by 1 base and J by 4 bases, with 13 bases between the two germline ends. The CDR3 runs to 14 residues. Per germline, CDR1 GTSNPN and CDR2 SVGIG (reference sequence). The chain's CDR3 is CAWSATGWGYGYTF. The CDR3 region has the DNA TGTGCCTGGAGTGCTACAGGATGGGGCTATGGCTACACCTTC.

This rearrangement joins TRBV18 to TRBJ1-4, with a possible D match to TRBD1 (5 bases). The length of the CDR3 is 14 residues. Germline-derived CDR1 and CDR2 are KGHSH and LQKENI. The ends were cut back, 4 bases at V and 6 bases at J, with 12 bases in the middle. CDR3 DNA sequence: TGTGCCAGCTCACGGGATCAGGGATATGAAAAACTGTTTTTT. This codes for CASSRDQGYEKLFF.

This chain connects TRBV5-1 to TRBJ2-2, with TRBD2 matching over 14 bases. The CDR3 is made up of 15 amino acids. Germline loops: CDR1 SGHRS, CDR2 YFSETQ. V dropped 6 bases and J dropped 8; count of bases not matched to a gene: 6. CDR3 in DNA: TGCGCCAGCACCGGACTAGCGGGAGGCAAGGGGGAGCTGTTTTTT. It yields the protein CASTGLAGGKGELFF.

Notes on this clone: Other nucleotide sequences in the sample specify the same CDR3. The V gene is TRBV19, the J gene TRBJ1-1; D not resolved. V gave up 3 bases and J gave up 0 bases, with 5 bases separating them. CDR3 length: 13 residues. Germline CDR1 and CDR2: LNHDA and SQIVND (reference sequence). The CDR3 here is CASSIDMNTEAFF. CDR3 nucleotides: TGTGCCAGTAGTATTGACATGAACACTGAAGCTTTCTTT.

This clone appeared a single time. The chain carries TRBV7-2 and TRBJ2-7; D may be TRBD1 (6 bases). Germline CDR1 and CDR2: SGHTA and FQGNSA. Trimming took off 4 bases at V and 1 base at J, with 11 bases between the two ends. This CDR3 contains 14 residues. CDR3 in DNA: TGTGCCAGCAGCTCGATGACAGGATCCTACGAGCAGTACTTC. Translating gives CASSSMTGSYEQYF.

The chain uses TRBV30 and TRBJ1-3; 8 positions agree with TRBD1. CDR3 length equals 16 residues. V lost 0 bases and J lost 3; bases outside the gene matches: 7. From germline, CDR1 is GTSNPN and CDR2 SVGIG (reference sequence). This CDR3 reads CAWSVRQGARGNTIYF. In nucleotides, the CDR3 is TGTGCCTGGAGTGTACGCCAGGGGGCGCGTGGAAACACCATATATTTT. Full variable domain (outside the CDR3, taken from reference TRBV30 and TRBJ1-3): SQTIHQWPATLVQPVGSPLSLECTVEGTSNPNLYWYRQAAGRGLQLLFYSVGIGQISSEVPQNLSASRPQDRQFILSSKKLLLSDSGFYLCAWSVRQGARGNTIYFGEGSWLTVV.

Comment on this clone: A read error may be the cause here, since a much bigger clone is one base away. The same CDR3 is also encoded by other DNA sequences in this sample. The chain is built from TRBV18 and TRBJ2-1; TRBD2 aligns across 8 bases. The CDR3 extends over 15 amino acids. V trimming: 3 bases; J trimming: 1 base; junction bases outside the gene matches: 2. Looked up from germline, CDR1 is KGHSH and CDR2 is LQKENI. The CDR3: CASSPASGSYNEQFF. The CDR3 DNA follows: TGTGCCAGCTCACCGGCTAGCGGGTCCTACAATGAGCAGTTCTTC.

V usage is TRBV5-5 and J usage is TRBJ2-7; D call uncertain. There are 11 residues in the CDR3. Germline V gives CDR1 SGHKS, CDR2 YYEKEE (reference sequence). Trimming pared 7 bases from V and 2 bases from J, leaving 7 bases between. DNA for the CDR3: TGTGCCAGCGGCAATACCTACGAGCAGTACTTC. Its translation: CASGNTYEQYF.

The chain couples TRBV7-2 to TRBJ1-2; perhaps TRBD1 as D (5 bases). The CDR3 loop spans 15 amino acids. The germline gives CDR1 SGHTA, CDR2 FQGNSA. V lost 6 bases to trimming and J lost 0 bases, with 14 bases between them. The DNA of the CDR3 is TGTGCCAGCAGGCCCAACAGGAAGCCTAACTATGGCTACACCTTC. Residues: CASRPNRKPNYGYTF.

The V gene is TRBV18, the J gene TRBJ1-4; D gene uncertain. The CDR3 is 13 residues long. CDR1 is KGHSH, CDR2 LQKENI, per germline. Trimming stripped 0 bases from V and 8 bases from J, with 7 bases between. CDR3 coding DNA: TGTGCCAGCTCACCACCGGAGAAGGAAAAACTGTTTTTT. It specifies CASSPPEKEKLFF.

This chain links TRBV3-1 (or the pseudogene TRBV3-2) with TRBJ1-2; the match to TRBD1 covers 8 bases. After removal of 0 bases from V and 3 bases from J, the junction contained 6 bases not matched to a gene. The V gene's germline CDR1 is LGHDT and CDR2 YNNKEL (reference sequence). The CDR3 length is 16 residues. CDR3 coding DNA: TGTGCCAGCAGCCAAGAGGGCTCGGACAGGGACTATGGCTACACCTTC. Amino acid sequence: CASSQEGSDRDYGYTF.

V gene TRBV6-1 combines with J gene TRBJ1-2; D is undetermined. In germline, CDR1 is MNHNS, CDR2 SASEGT. V shed 6 bases and J shed 4 bases, with 9 bases lying between them. The CDR3 is 12 residues long. The CDR3 loop reads CASSNSGYGYTF. DNA of the CDR3: TGTGCCAGCAGCAACAGCGGCTATGGCTACACCTTC.

The rearrangement uses TRBV5-5 and TRBJ2-1; TRBD2 is a possible D gene (5 bases). The V gene lost 4 bases and the J gene lost 7 bases, with 12 bases spanning the gap. This CDR3 region has 13 residues. The germline V gene encodes CDR1 SGHKS and CDR2 YYEKEE (reference sequence). CDR3 nucleotide sequence: TGTGCCAGCAGCCCGGGGTACGGTAATGAGCAGTTCTTC. This sequence encodes CASSPGYGNEQFF.

This CDR3 reads CASSPYLGLNEKLFF. DNA for the CDR3: TGTGCCAGCAGCCCCTACTTGGGCCTTAATGAAAAACTGTTTTTT. The J gene is TRBJ1-4, the V gene TRBV11-2; unclear D gene. Trimming cost V 5 bases and J 4 bases, with 14 bases left between them. The CDR3 extends over 15 amino acids. Germline assignment: CDR1 SGHAT and CDR2 FQNNGV.

The gene calls are TRBV27 and TRBJ2-7; the D gene is possibly TRBD2 (6 bases). Per the germline V gene, CDR1 is MNHEY and CDR2 is SMNVEV (reference sequence). V was clipped by 2 bases and J by 1 base, with 12 bases between them. The length of the CDR3 is 15 residues. CDR3 sequence reads: CASSLTAGISYEQYF. The DNA for the CDR3 is TGTGCCAGCAGTTTAACGGCGGGAATTTCCTACGAGCAGTACTTC.